Included here is one T cell receptor beta chain sequence, with context. This sample was included in a study of blood T cell repertoires in COVID-19. Study information: PBMCs, B-cell-depleted T cells, or T cells provided the cDNA or gDNA that made up the material.

Authors' processing steps: Reference gene primer amplification in the assay estimated nucleated cell counts. Assay used: immunoSEQ multiplex PCR; TCRdb lists only in-frame clones, some missing. Clone size and the V and J calls come from that table; the DNA yielded D and trimming. The table has about 150,000 clones, about 85% seen once. Germline V lookup: CDR1 MGHRA, CDR2 YSYEKL. There are 17 residues in the CDR3. Deletions cut 4 bases from V and 0 bases from J, with 17 bases between. This sequence was found in a man aged 55 to 70 with COVID-19, enrolled during active disease. The V call is TRBV4-1, the J call TRBJ2-3; D remains ambiguous. The sample consisted of peripheral blood. The CDR3 region is CASSPNDLIISTDTQYF. CDR3 coding DNA: TGCGCCAGCAGCCCCAACGACTTAATAATTAGCACAGATACGCAGTATTTT.